What follows are 4 T cell receptor beta chains derived from one specimen sequenced in a study of blood T cell repertoires in COVID-19. TCRdb keeps only in-frame clones here, not all; method: immunoSEQ multiplex PCR. The sample consists of some 200,000 clones, around 84% of them appearing once. The sequenced sample consisted of peripheral blood. Receptors were obtained from an elderly woman with COVID-19, enrolled during active disease.

V gene TRBV6-2 or TRBV6-3 combines with J gene TRBJ2-7; D not resolved. V gave up 2 bases and J gave up 5 bases, with 7 bases separating them. Germline CDR1 reads MNHEY; CDR2 reads SVGEGT. This CDR3 comprises 12 residues. CDR3 bases: TGTGCCAGCAGTTACCCTCTCCACGAGCAGTACTTC. This translates into CASSYPLHEQYF.

V is TRBV4-2 and J is TRBJ1-3, with 9 bases aligning to TRBD1. The CDR3 runs 16 residues. V shed 0 bases and J 2 bases; nucleotides not matched to a gene: 2. CDR1 and CDR2 (germline): LGHNA, YNFKEQ. CDR3 amino acids: CASSQEDRGTGNTIYF. In DNA, the CDR3 is TGTGCCAGCAGCCAAGAAGACAGGGGGACTGGAAACACCATATATTTT.

V and J are TRBV27 and TRBJ1-2; no clear D. There are 14 residues in the CDR3. Germline V lookup: CDR1 MNHEY, CDR2 SMNVEV (reference sequence). Trimming stripped 5 bases from V and 2 bases from J, with 12 bases between. CDR3 DNA: TGTGCCAGCAGTACCACTACAAGAAACTATGGCTACACCTTC. Protein product: CASSTTTRNYGYTF.

The chain is built from TRBV7-2 and TRBJ2-5, with D maybe TRBD2 (7 bases). V was clipped by 5 bases and J by 3 bases, with 16 bases between them. Germline V gene lookup returns CDR1 SGHTA and CDR2 FQGNSA. The CDR3 is 15 residues long. Here the CDR3 reads CASSPGGHGKETQYF. The CDR3 nucleotides read TGTGCCAGCAGCCCGGGGGGACATGGAAAAGAGACCCAGTACTTC.